This T cell receptor (beta chain) was documented in a study of T cells after yellow fever vaccination. This CDR3 contains 12 residues. Germline V gene data show CDR1 as SEHNR and CDR2 as FQNEAQ (reference sequence). V lost 5 bases and J 6 bases, leaving 11 bases between the germline ends. This clonotype was detected only a few times. TCRdb reprocessed the 5' RACE reads via MiXCR and lists one record per CDR3 protein. The sample shows about 300,000 distinct CDR3 sequences, around 7% of them seen only once. This rearrangement joins TRBV7-9 to TRBJ2-7, with D perhaps matching TRBD1 (5 bases). The sample in question was PBMCs, obtained roughly 47 days after the first yellow fever vaccination. The TCR sequence derives from a man younger than 30 who received the YFV17D yellow fever vaccine. The CDR3 spells CASSPVRGEQYF. The CDR3 DNA reads as TGTGCCAGCAGCCCCGTTAGGGGCGAGCAGTACTTC.